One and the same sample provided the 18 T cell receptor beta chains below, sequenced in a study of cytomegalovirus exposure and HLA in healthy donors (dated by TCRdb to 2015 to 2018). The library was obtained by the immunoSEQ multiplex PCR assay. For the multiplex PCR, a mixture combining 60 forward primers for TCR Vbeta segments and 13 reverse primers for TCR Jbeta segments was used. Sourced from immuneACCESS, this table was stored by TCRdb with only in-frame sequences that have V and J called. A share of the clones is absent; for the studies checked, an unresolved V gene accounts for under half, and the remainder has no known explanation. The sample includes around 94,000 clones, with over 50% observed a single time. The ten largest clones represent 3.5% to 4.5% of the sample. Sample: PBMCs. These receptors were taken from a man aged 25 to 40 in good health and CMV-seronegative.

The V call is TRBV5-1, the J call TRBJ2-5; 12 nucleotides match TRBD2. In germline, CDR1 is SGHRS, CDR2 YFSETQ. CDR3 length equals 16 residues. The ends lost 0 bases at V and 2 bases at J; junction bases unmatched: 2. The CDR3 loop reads CASSLALAGGQETQYF. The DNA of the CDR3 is TGCGCCAGCAGCTTGGCTCTAGCGGGAGGGCAAGAGACCCAGTACTTC.

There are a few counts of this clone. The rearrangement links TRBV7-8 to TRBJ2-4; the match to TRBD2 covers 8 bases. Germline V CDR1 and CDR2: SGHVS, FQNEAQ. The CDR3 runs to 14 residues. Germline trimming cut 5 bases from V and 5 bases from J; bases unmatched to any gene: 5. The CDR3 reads CASSQSGRENIQYF. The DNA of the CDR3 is TGTGCCAGCAGCCAGAGCGGGAGAGAAAACATTCAGTACTTC.

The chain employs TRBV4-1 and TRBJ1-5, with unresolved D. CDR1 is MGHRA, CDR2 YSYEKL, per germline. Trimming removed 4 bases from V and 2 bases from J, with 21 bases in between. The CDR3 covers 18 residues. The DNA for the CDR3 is TGCGCCAGCAGCCCAGAGCGGTACTATGAACACCGCAATCAGCCCCAGCATTTT. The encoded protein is CASSPERYYEHRNQPQHF.

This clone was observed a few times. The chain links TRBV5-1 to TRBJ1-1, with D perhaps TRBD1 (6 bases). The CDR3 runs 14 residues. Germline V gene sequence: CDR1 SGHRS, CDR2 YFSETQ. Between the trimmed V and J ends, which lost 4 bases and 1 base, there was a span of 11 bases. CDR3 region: CASSVTTGNTEAFF. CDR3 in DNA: TGCGCCAGCAGCGTGACGACAGGGAACACTGAAGCTTTCTTT.

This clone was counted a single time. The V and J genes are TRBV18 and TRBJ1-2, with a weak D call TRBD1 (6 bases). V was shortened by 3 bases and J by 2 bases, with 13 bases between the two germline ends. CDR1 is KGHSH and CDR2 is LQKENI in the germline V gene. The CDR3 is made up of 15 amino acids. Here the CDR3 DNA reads TGTGCCAGCTCACCTGGTGTACAGGGCAACTATGGCTACACCTTC. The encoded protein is CASSPGVQGNYGYTF.

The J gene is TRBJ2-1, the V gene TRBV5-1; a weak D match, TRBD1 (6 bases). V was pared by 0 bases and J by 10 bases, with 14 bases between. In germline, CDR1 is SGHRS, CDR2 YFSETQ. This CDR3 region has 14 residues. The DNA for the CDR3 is TGCGCCAGCAGCTTGGTGGCAGCAACAGGGGAGCAGTTCTTC. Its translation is CASSLVAATGEQFF.

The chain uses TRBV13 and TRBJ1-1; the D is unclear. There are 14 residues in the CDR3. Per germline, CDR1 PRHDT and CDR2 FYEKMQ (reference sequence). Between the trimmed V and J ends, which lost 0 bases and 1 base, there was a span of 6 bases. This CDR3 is CASSLGSGNTEAFF. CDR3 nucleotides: TGTGCCAGCAGCTTAGGGTCAGGGAACACTGAAGCTTTCTTT.

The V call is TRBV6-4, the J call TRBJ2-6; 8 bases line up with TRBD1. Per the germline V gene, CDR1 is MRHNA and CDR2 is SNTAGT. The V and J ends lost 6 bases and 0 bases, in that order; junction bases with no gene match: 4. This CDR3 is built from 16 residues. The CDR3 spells CASSGTGHSGANVLTF. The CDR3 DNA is TGTGCCAGCAGCGGGACAGGCCACTCTGGGGCCAACGTCCTGACTTTC.

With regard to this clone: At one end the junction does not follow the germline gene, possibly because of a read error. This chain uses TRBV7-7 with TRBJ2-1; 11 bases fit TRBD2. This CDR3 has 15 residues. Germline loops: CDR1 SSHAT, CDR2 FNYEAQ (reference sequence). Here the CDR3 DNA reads TGTGCTAGCAGCTCGACTAGCGGGGAATACAATGAGCAGTTCTTC. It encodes CASSSTSGEYNEQFF.

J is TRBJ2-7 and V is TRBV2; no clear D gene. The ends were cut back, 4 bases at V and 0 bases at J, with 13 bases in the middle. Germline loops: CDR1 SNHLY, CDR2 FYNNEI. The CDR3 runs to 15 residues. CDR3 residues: CASSAGARSSYEQYF. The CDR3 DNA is TGTGCCAGCAGTGCTGGAGCCCGCAGCTCCTACGAGCAGTACTTC.

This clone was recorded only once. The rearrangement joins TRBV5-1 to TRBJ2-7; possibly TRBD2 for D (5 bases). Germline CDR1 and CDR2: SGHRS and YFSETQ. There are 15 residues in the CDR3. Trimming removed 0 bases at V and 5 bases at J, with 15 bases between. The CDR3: CASSLVAGERDEQYF. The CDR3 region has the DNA TGCGCCAGCAGCTTGGTCGCCGGGGAGAGGGACGAGCAGTACTTC.

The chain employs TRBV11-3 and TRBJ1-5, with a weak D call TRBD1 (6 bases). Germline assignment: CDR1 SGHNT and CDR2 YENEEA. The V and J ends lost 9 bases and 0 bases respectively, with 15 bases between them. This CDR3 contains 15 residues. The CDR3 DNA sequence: TGTGCCAGGATCATGGACAGTAATAGCAATCAGCCCCAGCATTTT. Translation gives CARIMDSNSNQPQHF. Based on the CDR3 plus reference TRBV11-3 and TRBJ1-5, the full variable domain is EAGVVQSPRYKIIEKKQPVAFWCNPISGHNTLYWYLQNLGQGPELLIRYENEEAVDDSQLPKDRFSAERLKGVDSTLKIQPAELGDSAVYLCARIMDSNSNQPQHFGDGTRLSIL.

CDR3: CASSPYLTSGVTYEQYF. The CDR3 DNA follows: TGTGCCAGCAGTCCATACCTAACTAGCGGGGTTACTTACGAGCAGTACTTC. The genes are TRBV27 and TRBJ2-7; 10 bases line up with TRBD2. CDR1 and CDR2 (germline): MNHEY, SMNVEV (reference sequence). The V gene end was trimmed by 5 bases and the J gene end by 4 bases; junction bases not matched to a gene: 14. The CDR3 has 17 amino acids.

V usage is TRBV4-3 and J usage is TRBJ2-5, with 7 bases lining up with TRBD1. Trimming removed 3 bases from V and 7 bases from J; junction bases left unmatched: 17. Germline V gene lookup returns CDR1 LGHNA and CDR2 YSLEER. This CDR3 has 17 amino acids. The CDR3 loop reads CASSQYFSPGQLRTQYF. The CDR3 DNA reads TGCGCCAGCAGCCAGTACTTTAGCCCGGGACAGCTCAGGACCCAGTACTTC.

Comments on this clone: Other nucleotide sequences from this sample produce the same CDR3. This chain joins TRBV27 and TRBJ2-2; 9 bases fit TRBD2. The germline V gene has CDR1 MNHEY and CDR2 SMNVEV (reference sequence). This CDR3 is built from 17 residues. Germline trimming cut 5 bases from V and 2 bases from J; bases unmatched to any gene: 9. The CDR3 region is CASSTYRAGGNTGELFF. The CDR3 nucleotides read TGTGCCAGCAGTACCTATCGAGCGGGGGGAAACACCGGGGAGCTGTTTTTT.

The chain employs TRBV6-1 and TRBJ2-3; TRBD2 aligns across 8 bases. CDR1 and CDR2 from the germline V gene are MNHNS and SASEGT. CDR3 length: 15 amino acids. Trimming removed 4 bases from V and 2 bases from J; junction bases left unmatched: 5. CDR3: CASSGRGGLTDTQYF. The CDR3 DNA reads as TGTGCCAGCAGTGGACGCGGGGGGCTCACAGATACGCAGTATTTT.

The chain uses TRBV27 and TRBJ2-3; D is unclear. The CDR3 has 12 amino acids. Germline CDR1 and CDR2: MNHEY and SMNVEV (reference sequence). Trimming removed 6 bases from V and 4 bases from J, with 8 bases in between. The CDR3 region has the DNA TGTGCCAGCAGCCGCAGTCCAGATACGCAGTATTTT. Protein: CASSRSPDTQYF.

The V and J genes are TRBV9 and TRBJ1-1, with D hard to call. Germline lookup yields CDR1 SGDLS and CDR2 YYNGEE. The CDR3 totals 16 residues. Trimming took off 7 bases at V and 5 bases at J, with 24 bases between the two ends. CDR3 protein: CASVEDRRWEGTEAFF. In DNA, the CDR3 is TGTGCCAGCGTAGAGGATCGGAGGTGGGAAGGGACTGAAGCTTTCTTT.